This T cell receptor (beta chain) derives from a study of early T cells in non-severe SARS-CoV-2 infection. Study at large: Sequencing targeted bulk RNA from unsorted whole blood, leaving chains unpaired.

Individually, cDNA molecules had unique molecular identifiers attached to them. TCRdb recomputed calls from the 5' RACE reads with MiXCR, one row per CDR3 protein. The table includes 76,000 or so distinct CDR3 sequences, 11% detected once. There are 15 residues in the CDR3. Germline lookup yields CDR1 MNHEY and CDR2 SVGAGI. V shed 4 bases and J shed 0 bases, with 10 bases lying between them. This clonotype was seen a handful of times. V usage is TRBV6-5 and J usage is TRBJ2-1; D ambiguous. This sequence was found in an adult who was a healthcare worker with PCR-confirmed SARS-CoV-2 infection or an uninfected control (not recorded which). Sequencing was done on a sample of whole blood. The CDR3 coding sequence is TGTGCCAGCAGTTTTCCAGGTCGCTCCTACAATGAGCAGTTCTTC. Encoded protein: CASSFPGRSYNEQFF.